This TCR beta chain originates from a study of control samples from healthy donors and cancer patients. Sequencing was performed with immunoSEQ multiplex PCR; in TCRdb, only in-frame clones are kept and a portion is missing. The sample holds under 450,000 clones; about 93% are singletons and the top ten take around 6.4%. Trimming left V 6 bases short and J 4 bases short, with 12 bases between. The CDR3 has 13 amino acids. The sample comprised PBMCs. This clonotype originated in a man aged 40-49 years with head and neck cancer. The genes are TRBV12-3 or TRBV12-4 and TRBJ1-2; possibly TRBD1 for D (6 bases). This CDR3 reads CASSLTGSYGYTF. CDR3 sequence (DNA): TGTGCCAGCAGCCTTACAGGGTCCTATGGCTACACCTTC.